Listed here are 27 T cell receptor beta chains from one sample, sequenced in a study of long-term antiretroviral therapy in people with HIV. Assay version v3.0 of immunoSEQ was used, and it was run at survey level. Produced via immunoSEQ multiplex PCR; TCRdb's table is partial and in-frame only. The data show 21,000 or so clones, 70% to 90% seen once. Sequenced here: unsorted PBMCs, sampled 2.3 years after starting antiretroviral therapy. These receptors originate from a man between 60 and 75 years old with HIV.

This chain uses TRBV9 with TRBJ2-2, with D perhaps being TRBD1 or TRBD2 (5 bases each). CDR1 SGDLS and CDR2 YYNGEE come from the germline V gene. The CDR3 contains 15 residues. Between the trimmed V and J ends, which lost 0 bases and 6 bases, there was a span of 12 bases. CDR3 bases: TGTGCCAGCAGCGTAGTTGCTTTGGGGGCCGGGGAGCTGTTTTTT. The encoded protein is CASSVVALGAGELFF.

This chain links TRBV28 with TRBJ2-7; D call uncertain. Germline V CDR1 and CDR2: MDHEN, SYDVKM. The CDR3 is 14 amino acids. V gave up 1 base and J gave up 0 bases, with 7 bases separating them. Here the CDR3 reads CASSLFTNSYEQYF. The CDR3 DNA follows: TGTGCCAGCAGTTTATTCACTAACTCCTACGAGCAGTACTTC.

V gene TRBV12-5 combines with J gene TRBJ1-3, with D uncertain. The CDR3 totals 17 residues. Germline assignment: CDR1 LGHNT and CDR2 FRNRAP. The germline V and J ends were trimmed by 9 bases and 4 bases, with 25 bases remaining between them. CDR3 in amino acids: CASAPSEGPPGGNTIYF. Written as DNA, the CDR3 is TGTGCTAGCGCCCCATCGGAGGGCCCCCCTGGGGGAAACACCATATATTTT.

There are a few counts of this clone. V and J are TRBV9 and TRBJ1-2; D gene unclear. The germline V and J ends were trimmed by 7 bases and 0 bases, with 10 bases remaining between them. There are 13 residues in the CDR3. The V gene's germline CDR1 is SGDLS and CDR2 YYNGEE. CDR3 sequence reads: CASSWATNYGYTF. The CDR3 DNA sequence: TGTGCCAGCTCGTGGGCTACTAACTATGGCTACACCTTC.

The gene calls are TRBV27 and TRBJ2-7; TRBD1 matches at 11 bases. This CDR3 contains 13 residues. Germline-derived CDR1 and CDR2 are MNHEY and SMNVEV (reference sequence). The ends lost 9 bases at V and 3 bases at J; junction bases unmatched: 4. CDR3 residues: CASKGQGDYEQYF. In DNA form, the CDR3 reads TGTGCCAGTAAGGGACAGGGGGACTACGAGCAGTACTTC.

V is TRBV25-1 and J is TRBJ1-1; a possible D gene is TRBD1 (6 bases). The CDR3 contains 16 residues. The germline V gene encodes CDR1 MGHDK and CDR2 SYGVNS. Trimming cost V 4 bases and J 3 bases, with 18 bases left between them. CDR3 in DNA: TGTGCCAGCAGTGCCCCAGACAGGCAAGCTCACACTGAAGCTTTCTTT. Protein sequence: CASSAPDRQAHTEAFF.

This clone was counted between two and nine times. Here the CDR3 reads CASSLLGTGNTEAFF. CDR3 DNA: TGTGCCAGCAGCTTACTGGGGACAGGGAACACTGAAGCTTTCTTT. This chain uses TRBV7-9 with TRBJ1-1; 8 bases fit TRBD1. Germline lookup yields CDR1 SEHNR and CDR2 FQNEAQ (reference sequence). The CDR3 sequence is 15 residues long. With 2 bases clipped from V and 1 base from J, the junction kept 3 bases outside the gene matches.

CDR3 sequence: CASSPGGVLAFYYEQYF. The CDR3 DNA is TGTGCCAGCAGCCCGGGAGGGGTCCTCGCCTTTTACTACGAGCAGTACTTC. This rearrangement joins TRBV14 to TRBJ2-7; 8 bases agree with TRBD2. CDR1 and CDR2 from the germline V gene are SGHDN and FVKESK. The CDR3 is 17 amino acids. The V segment lost 4 bases and the J segment 3 bases; nucleotides outside the gene matches: 14.

J is TRBJ2-3 and V is TRBV4-3; 9 nucleotides agree with TRBD1. With V trimmed by 0 bases and J by 6 bases, 7 bases remained unmatched. CDR1 and CDR2 from the germline V gene are LGHNA and YSLEER. CDR3 size: 16 residues. The CDR3 nucleotides read TGCGCCAGCAGCCAAGAGTGGGACAGGGTTTCCGATACGCAGTATTTT. Encoded protein: CASSQEWDRVSDTQYF.

The chain employs TRBV11-2 and TRBJ1-6; D is unresolved. V was cut by 5 bases and J by 11 bases, with 22 bases left in between. There are 16 residues in the CDR3. The germline V gene has CDR1 SGHAT and CDR2 FQNNGV. The CDR3 loop reads CASSRGPGDLSAPLHF. The CDR3 DNA reads TGTGCCAGCAGCCGAGGACCGGGAGACTTAAGTGCACCCCTCCACTTT.

This clone was detected only once. V is TRBV5-1 and J is TRBJ2-3; no firm D call. This CDR3 is built from 14 residues. V was clipped by 0 bases and J by 5 bases, with 10 bases between them. CDR1 and CDR2 (germline): SGHRS, YFSETQ. The CDR3 nucleotides are TGCGCCAGCAGCTTGGATCCAGGCTTAGATACGCAGTATTTT. It codes for CASSLDPGLDTQYF. Full variable domain (remainder filled in from reference TRBV5-1 and TRBJ2-3): KAGVTQTPRYLIKTRGQQVTLSCSPISGHRSVSWYQQTPGQGLQFLFEYFSETQRNKGNFPGRFSGRQFSNSRSEMNVSTLELGDSALYLCASSLDPGLDTQYFGPGTRLTVL.

The V gene is TRBV19, the J gene TRBJ1-2, with no clear D. The CDR3 has 12 amino acids. The V end lost 1 base, the J end lost 8 bases, and 8 bases lay between the germline ends. Germline V gene data show CDR1 as LNHDA and CDR2 as SQIVND (reference sequence). CDR3 amino acids: CASSIGVDGYTF. The DNA of the CDR3 is TGTGCCAGTAGTATAGGAGTGGACGGCTACACCTTC.

The chain links TRBV7-2 to TRBJ1-2; a possible D gene is TRBD1 (5 bases). Germline V gene data show CDR1 as SGHTA and CDR2 as FQGNSA. Trimming stripped 1 base from V and 5 bases from J, with 14 bases between. CDR3 length: 15 amino acids. The CDR3 DNA reads as TGTGCCAGCAGCTTAGGAGGGGCGTACCAATATGGCTACACCTTC. Protein sequence: CASSLGGAYQYGYTF.

The V and J genes are TRBV29-1 and TRBJ2-7, with no clear D. CDR1 and CDR2 (germline): SQVTM, ANQGSEA. The CDR3 contains 11 residues. V lost 1 base and J 5 bases, leaving 6 bases between the germline ends. The CDR3 DNA reads TGCAGCGTTGAAGCAGAGGACGAGCAGTACTTC. Protein sequence: CSVEAEDEQYF.

V usage is TRBV5-1 and J usage is TRBJ2-5, with TRBD1 matching 10 bases. With V trimmed by 4 bases and J by 5 bases, 8 bases remained unmatched. Germline V CDR1 and CDR2: SGHRS, YFSETQ. The CDR3 is made up of 15 amino acids. CDR3 sequence reads: CASSTGQGGTETQYF. The CDR3 DNA reads as TGCGCCAGCAGCACCGGACAGGGGGGGACGGAGACCCAGTACTTC.

To note about this clone: A read error may produce the germline difference seen at one junction end. J is TRBJ2-7 and V is TRBV11-2; D is perhaps TRBD1 (5 bases). Germline V CDR1 and CDR2: SGHAT, FQNNGV. This CDR3 has 13 residues. CDR3 nucleotides: TGTGCCAGCAGCTTATCTTTCATCCAGGGTCGGAACTTC. Translating it yields CASSLSFIQGRNF.

The chain recombines TRBV9 with TRBJ1-3, with D perhaps TRBD1 (6 bases). With 2 bases removed from V and 7 bases from J, the gap between germline ends came to 13 bases. This CDR3 comprises 14 residues. CDR1 and CDR2 from the germline V gene are SGDLS and YYNGEE. The CDR3 bases are TGTGCCAGCAGCGTGTCAGGGCAGGGGAACACCATATATTTT. Protein: CASSVSGQGNTIYF. The full variable domain, rest sourced from reference TRBV9 and TRBJ1-3, is DSGVTQTPKHLITATGQRVTLRCSPRSGDLSVYWYQQSLDQGLQFLIQYYNGEERAKGNILERFSAQQFPDLHSELNLSSLELGDSALYFCASSVSGQGNTIYFGEGSWLTVV.

V gene TRBV6-6 combines with J gene TRBJ2-1; D is uncertain. Trimming removed 7 bases at V and 5 bases at J, with 15 bases between. The CDR3 runs 14 residues. From germline, CDR1 is MNHNY and CDR2 SVGAGI (reference sequence). CDR3 bases: TGTGCCAGCACATCCCGGGCAGCAGACAATGAGCAGTTCTTC. This encodes CASTSRAADNEQFF.

This clone has a single count. The CDR3 spells CASSVELYGYTF. The CDR3 bases are TGTGCCAGCAGTGTAGAGCTCTATGGCTACACCTTC. The chain recombines TRBV2 with TRBJ1-2, with D uncertain. Germline V gene data show CDR1 as SNHLY and CDR2 as FYNNEI. The CDR3 runs 12 residues. Trimming pared 4 bases from V and 4 bases from J, leaving 7 bases between.

The chain has TRBV28 and TRBJ1-1; the D is unclear. The V gene's germline CDR1 is MDHEN and CDR2 SYDVKM. The CDR3 runs to 15 residues. V shed 3 bases and J shed 4 bases, with 15 bases lying between them. The DNA for the CDR3 is TGTGCCAGCAGTTTCTCCGGGCTACGCGGCACTGAAGCTTTCTTT. It codes for CASSFSGLRGTEAFF. The complete variable domain, with remaining parts taken from reference TRBV28 and TRBJ1-1, reads DVKVTQSSRYLVKRTGEKVFLECVQDMDHENMFWYRQDPGLGLRLIYFSYDVKMKEKGDIPEGYSVSREKKERFSLILESASTNQTSMYLCASSFSGLRGTEAFFGQGTRLTVV.

This clone was seen only a few times. V usage is TRBV9 and J usage is TRBJ2-7; TRBD2 aligns across 8 bases. CDR1 is SGDLS, CDR2 YYNGEE, per germline. The V gene end was trimmed by 2 bases and the J gene end by 3 bases; junction bases not matched to a gene: 7. This CDR3 has 15 residues. Written as DNA, the CDR3 is TGTGCCAGCAGCGTGAGCGGGAGTGATGACTACGAGCAGTACTTC. Translation: CASSVSGSDDYEQYF. Supplemented by reference TRBV9 and TRBJ2-7, the full variable domain reads DSGVTQTPKHLITATGQRVTLRCSPRSGDLSVYWYQQSLDQGLQFLIQYYNGEERAKGNILERFSAQQFPDLHSELNLSSLELGDSALYFCASSVSGSDDYEQYFGPGTRLTVT.

Only a few counts were recorded for this clone. Here the CDR3 DNA reads TGTGCCAGCACGACAGGCTACACCATATATTTT. It specifies CASTTGYTIYF. The chain carries TRBV25-1 and TRBJ1-3, with D possibly being TRBD1 (6 bases). Per germline, CDR1 MGHDK and CDR2 SYGVNS. Trimming removed 7 bases at V and 8 bases at J, with 9 bases between. The CDR3 covers 11 residues.

J is TRBJ2-7 and V is TRBV9, with 8 positions matching TRBD1. With 0 bases clipped from V and 4 bases from J, the junction kept 6 bases outside the gene matches. Germline V gene data show CDR1 as SGDLS and CDR2 as YYNGEE. The CDR3 spans 15 residues. The CDR3 here is CASSVAPGQGYEQYF. CDR3 nucleotides: TGTGCCAGCAGCGTAGCCCCCGGACAGGGATACGAGCAGTACTTC.

The rearrangement joins TRBV5-1 to TRBJ2-2; 7 nucleotides match TRBD1. Germline CDR1 SGHRS, CDR2 YFSETQ. The V gene end was trimmed by 3 bases and the J gene end by 2 bases; junction bases not matched to a gene: 7. The CDR3 runs 16 residues. CDR3 sequence (DNA): TGCGCCAGCAGCTCCCACGACAGGGATAACACCGGGGAGCTGTTTTTT. It translates to CASSSHDRDNTGELFF.

The CDR3: CASSPQAVAEYSNQPQHF. CDR3 coding DNA: TGTGCCAGCAGTCCCCAGGCCGTGGCAGAGTATAGCAATCAGCCCCAGCATTTT. The chain links TRBV27 to TRBJ1-5; D gene ambiguous. This CDR3 is built from 18 residues. Germline assignment: CDR1 MNHEY and CDR2 SMNVEV (reference sequence). Deletions cut 5 bases from V and 0 bases from J, with 20 bases between.

The chain recombines TRBV10-3 with TRBJ2-7; TRBD1 matches at 7 bases. This CDR3 has 13 amino acids. The J segment lost 1 base and the V segment lost 6 bases, leaving 3 bases of the junction unmatched. CDR1 is ENHRY, CDR2 SYGVKD, per germline. CDR3 in amino acids: CAIRQGMSYEQYF. The CDR3 DNA is TGTGCCATCAGACAGGGGATGTCCTACGAGCAGTACTTC.

The rearrangement uses TRBV5-1 and TRBJ2-3, with 7 nucleotides matching TRBD1. The CDR3 has 14 amino acids. From germline, CDR1 is SGHRS and CDR2 YFSETQ. J was trimmed by 3 bases and V by 3 bases; bases with no gene match: 4. The CDR3 reads CASSSGDSTDTQYF. CDR3 nucleotides: TGCGCCAGCAGCTCAGGGGACAGTACAGATACGCAGTATTTT.